This T cell receptor (beta chain) was identified during a study of CD8+CD57+ T cells in acquired aplastic anemia. For CDR3 and TCR beta VDJ profiling, genomic DNA was the template used. Each CDR3 protein is one row after TCRdb ran MiXCR on the reads. The sample includes hundreds of thousands of distinct CDR3 sequences, around 68% of them seen just once. The sequence came from a human donor in good health, serving as a control. What was sequenced was sorted CD4+, CD8+, or CD8+CD57+ T cells (not recorded which) from PBMCs.

The CDR3 here is CASSTTGIGELFF. The CDR3 DNA is TGTGCCAGCAGTACGACAGGGATCGGGGAGCTGTTTTTT. The chain joins TRBV12-3 or TRBV12-4 to TRBJ2-2; TRBD1 agrees at 7 bases. V shed 5 bases and J 7 bases; nucleotides not matched to a gene: 4. This CDR3 contains 13 residues.